Listed below are T cell receptor beta chains from one sample, sequenced in a study of T cell responses to AZD1222 COVID-19 vaccine. Assay: immunoSEQ multiplex PCR; the TCRdb copy retains only in-frame clones and omits some. The table lists roughly 150,000 clones, about 92% of them singletons. The source was peripheral blood, collected 28 days after the second AZD1222 dose. These receptors came from an adult who received the AZD1222 COVID-19 vaccine. The CDR3 runs from the conserved cysteine through the conserved F or W. Each record gives: D gene, CDR3 length, J gene, V gene, CDR3 protein. A D gene is named only where the DNA matches it firmly.

TRBD2 | 16 | TRBJ2-3 | TRBV7-9 | CASSLRGEQNTDTQYF
- | 15 | TRBJ2-3 | TRBV5-8 | CASSPTVSGTDTQYF
TRBD1 | 15 | TRBJ1-2 | TRBV7-9 | CASSFPGQVNYGYTF
- | 17 | TRBJ1-1 | TRBV7-2 | CASSLLPWVGRNTEAFF
- | 14 | TRBJ1-1 | TRBV29-1 | CSVVLYPGNTEAFF
- | 16 | TRBJ2-2 | TRBV3-1/TRBV3-2 | CASSQVNGGGTGELFF
- | 12 | TRBJ1-6 | TRBV12-3/TRBV12-4 | CASSLSYSPLHF
TRBD1 | 15 | TRBJ2-5 | TRBV19 | CASSTGQGREETQYF
- | 13 | TRBJ1-2 | TRBV28 | CASSLGVGYGYTF
TRBD1 | 15 | TRBJ2-1 | TRBV6-6 | CASSRRTGLNNEQFF
TRBD1 | 15 | TRBJ2-7 | TRBV28 | CASSNGGTGDYEQYF
- | 14 | - | TRBV7-2 | CASSLERGNYEQYF
- | 16 | TRBJ2-1 | TRBV25-1 | CASSGGGQALHNEQFF
- | 17 | TRBJ1-5 | TRBV6-1 | CASSEAGGGFHNQPQHF
TRBD1 | 16 | TRBJ2-3 | TRBV18 | CASSSLGQGAEDTQYF
TRBD1 | 12 | TRBJ1-4 | TRBV6-5 | CASGTVREKLFF